These 17 T cell receptor beta chains share one sample of origin, sequenced in a study of T cells in narcolepsy. The protocol was immunoSEQ multiplex PCR, while the TCRdb copy is restricted to in-frame clones and leaves out a portion. The sample has over 10,000 clones; around nine tenths are singletons. Material for sequencing was CD45RA- memory CD4+ T cells from PBMCs. These receptors were obtained from a human donor with narcolepsy.

This chain connects TRBV18 to TRBJ1-2, with 10 bases matching TRBD1. Trimming cost V 3 bases and J 13 bases; bases outside gene matches: 11. The CDR3 spans 14 residues. Germline lookup yields CDR1 KGHSH and CDR2 LQKENI. This chain's CDR3 is CASSPNPGQGMFTF. In nucleotides, the CDR3 is TGTGCCAGCTCACCTAACCCGGGACAGGGGATGTTCACCTTC.

The chain combines TRBV19 with TRBJ1-1; 7 positions agree with TRBD1. The germline CDR1 and CDR2 sequences are LNHDA and SQIVND (reference sequence). The CDR3 runs to 12 residues. The J segment lost 7 bases and the V segment lost 5 bases, leaving 4 bases of the junction unmatched. The CDR3 spells CASSSRTGEAFF. In nucleotides, the CDR3 is TGTGCCAGTAGTTCTCGGACAGGTGAAGCTTTCTTT.

V and J are TRBV29-1 and TRBJ1-1; perhaps TRBD1 as D (5 bases). The germline CDR1 and CDR2 sequences are SQVTM and ANQGSEA. This CDR3 spans 12 amino acids. V lost 8 bases to trimming and J lost 4 bases, with 14 bases between them. The CDR3 DNA follows: TGCAGCTCGGGGGTAGGTGGCACTGAAGCTTTCTTT. The encoded protein is CSSGVGGTEAFF.

The V gene is TRBV29-1, the J gene TRBJ1-5; TRBD1 is a possible D gene (5 bases). This CDR3 region has 13 residues. V was pared by 4 bases and J by 5 bases, with 12 bases between. The germline CDR1 and CDR2 sequences are SQVTM and ANQGSEA. The CDR3 loop reads CSVAGGGHQPQHF. CDR3 in DNA: TGCAGCGTTGCGGGGGGAGGACATCAGCCCCAGCATTTT.

The rearrangement joins TRBV5-4 to TRBJ1-1; 9 nucleotides line up with TRBD1. Germline V gene data show CDR1 as SGHNT and CDR2 as YYREEE (reference sequence). V gave up 5 bases and J gave up 4 bases; unmatched junction bases: 6. CDR3 size: 14 residues. In DNA, the CDR3 is TGTGCCAGCAGTTACGACAGGGGGGGCACTGAAGCTTTCTTT. Protein sequence: CASSYDRGGTEAFF.

J is TRBJ1-2 and V is TRBV27, with a tentative D call TRBD1 (6 bases). This CDR3 is built from 12 residues. CDR1 and CDR2 from the germline V gene are MNHEY and SMNVEV (reference sequence). The V and J ends lost 3 bases and 8 bases respectively, with 10 bases between them. The CDR3: CASSLQGRGYTF. In nucleotides, the CDR3 is TGTGCCAGCAGTTTGCAGGGGCGGGGCTACACCTTC.

As DNA, the CDR3 is TGCGCCAGCAGCCCTCGACAGGGAACAGATACGCAGTATTTT. This gives the protein CASSPRQGTDTQYF. This sequence joins TRBV5-1 and TRBJ2-3; 7 nucleotides match TRBD1. CDR3 size: 14 residues. CDR1 is SGHRS and CDR2 is YFSETQ in the germline V gene. Losses at the gene ends were 4 bases for V and 3 bases for J; bases not matched to a gene: 5.

CDR3 DNA: TGCGCCAGCAGCTTGGCCGGGGGATTGGGGAACACTGAAGCTTTCTTT. Translating it yields CASSLAGGLGNTEAFF. The V gene is TRBV5-1, the J gene TRBJ1-1, with a tentative D call TRBD1 (5 bases). There are 16 residues in the CDR3. V was shortened by 0 bases and J by 1 base, with 13 bases between the two germline ends. Germline-derived CDR1 and CDR2 are SGHRS and YFSETQ.

With regard to this clone: A read error may account for a junction end that differs from germline. This chain joins TRBV19 and TRBJ2-1; 10 bases agree with TRBD2. Germline V gene lookup returns CDR1 LNHDA and CDR2 SQIVND (reference sequence). The length of the CDR3 is 17 residues. The CDR3 loop reads CASSVESGGLALDEQFF. CDR3 nucleotides: TGTGCCAGTAGTGTAGAAAGTGGGGGACTAGCGTTGGATGAGCAGTTCTTC.

The chain is built from TRBV27 and TRBJ2-1; a weak D match, TRBD2 (5 bases). V shed 6 bases and J shed 9 bases, with 15 bases lying between them. The CDR3 consists of 13 residues. Germline CDR1 MNHEY, CDR2 SMNVEV (reference sequence). As DNA, the CDR3 is TGTGCCAGCAGGGTATCGCGGGTAGGTGAGCAGTTCTTC. Encoded protein: CASRVSRVGEQFF.

The chain joins TRBV6-5 to TRBJ2-1; possibly TRBD2 for D (6 bases). Germline V gene lookup returns CDR1 MNHEY and CDR2 SVGAGI. Deletions cut 8 bases from V and 9 bases from J, with 23 bases between. The CDR3 contains 15 residues. CDR3 sequence: CASRDGDGSRIEQFF. CDR3 bases: TGTGCCAGCCGAGATGGGGACGGGAGTAGGATTGAGCAGTTCTTC.

This clone was seen a single time. The same CDR3 is also encoded by other DNA sequences in this sample. The chain joins TRBV18 to TRBJ2-2; D possibly corresponds to TRBD2 (6 bases). CDR3 length: 18 residues. V lost 6 bases to trimming and J lost 2 bases, with 22 bases between them. Germline CDR1 is KGHSH and CDR2 is LQKENI. The CDR3 sequence is CASSQRERSTSNTGELFF. CDR3 DNA sequence: TGTGCCAGCTCCCAACGGGAGAGAAGCACCTCCAACACCGGGGAGCTGTTTTTT.

CDR3 nucleotide sequence: TGTGCCAGCAGCCCCCCCCGGGGGGCCAACACTGAAGCTTTCTTT. Translation gives CASSPPRGANTEAFF. The J gene is TRBJ1-1, the V gene TRBV7-6; the D gene is possibly TRBD1 (6 bases). The length of the CDR3 is 15 residues. The germline gives CDR1 SGHVS, CDR2 FNYEAQ. Deletions cut 5 bases from V and 2 bases from J, with 15 bases between.

The chain carries TRBV5-4 and TRBJ2-3; D is perhaps TRBD1 (5 bases). This CDR3 is 18 amino acids long. Deletions cut 3 bases from V and 2 bases from J, with 22 bases between. In germline, CDR1 is SGHNT, CDR2 YYREEE (reference sequence). The CDR3 region is CASSSGGFLGATTDTQYF. The CDR3 nucleotides are TGTGCCAGCAGCTCCGGTGGGTTCTTAGGGGCCACCACAGATACGCAGTATTTT.

This chain connects TRBV6-1 to TRBJ1-1; no definite D call. CDR3 length: 15 residues. V shed 7 bases and J shed 5 bases, with 20 bases lying between them. CDR1 MNHNS and CDR2 SASEGT come from the germline V gene. This CDR3 is CASKVSSGLWTEAFF. CDR3 DNA: TGTGCCAGCAAAGTATCCTCAGGCCTTTGGACTGAAGCTTTCTTT.

This chain links TRBV5-1 with TRBJ2-7; D ambiguous. V was shortened by 4 bases and J by 0 bases, with 8 bases between the two germline ends. The CDR3 is made up of 13 amino acids. Per germline, CDR1 SGHRS and CDR2 YFSETQ. DNA for the CDR3: TGCGCCAGCAGCACACCTCCCTCCTACGAGCAGTACTTC. Its translation is CASSTPPSYEQYF.

This clone was seen a few times. The genes are TRBV5-1 and TRBJ1-1, with a weak D call TRBD1 (5 bases). This CDR3 has 16 residues. Germline-derived CDR1 and CDR2 are SGHRS and YFSETQ. Trimming pared 3 bases from V and 1 base from J, leaving 16 bases between. Here the CDR3 DNA reads TGCGCCAGCAGCTCGGGGGTGCCGGGGTGGAACACTGAAGCTTTCTTT. Translating it yields CASSSGVPGWNTEAFF. Variable domain in full (rest from reference TRBV5-1 and TRBJ1-1): KAGVTQTPRYLIKTRGQQVTLSCSPISGHRSVSWYQQTPGQGLQFLFEYFSETQRNKGNFPGRFSGRQFSNSRSEMNVSTLELGDSALYLCASSSGVPGWNTEAFFGQGTRLTVV.